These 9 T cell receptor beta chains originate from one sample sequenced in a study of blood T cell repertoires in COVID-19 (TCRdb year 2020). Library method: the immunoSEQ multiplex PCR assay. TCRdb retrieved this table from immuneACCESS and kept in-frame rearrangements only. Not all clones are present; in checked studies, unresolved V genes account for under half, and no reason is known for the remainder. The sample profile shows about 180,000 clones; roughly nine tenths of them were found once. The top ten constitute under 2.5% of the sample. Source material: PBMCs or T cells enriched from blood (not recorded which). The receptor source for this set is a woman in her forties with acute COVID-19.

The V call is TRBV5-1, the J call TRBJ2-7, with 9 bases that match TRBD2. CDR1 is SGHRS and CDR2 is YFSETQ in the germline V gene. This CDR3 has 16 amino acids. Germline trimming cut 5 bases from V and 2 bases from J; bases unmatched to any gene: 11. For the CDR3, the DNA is TGCGCCAGCAGACCCCAAATAGCGGGGGCCGCCTACGAGCAGTACTTC. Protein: CASRPQIAGAAYEQYF. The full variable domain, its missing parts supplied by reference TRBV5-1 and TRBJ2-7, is KAGVTQTPRYLIKTRGQQVTLSCSPISGHRSVSWYQQTPGQGLQFLFEYFSETQRNKGNFPGRFSGRQFSNSRSEMNVSTLELGDSALYLCASRPQIAGAAYEQYFGPGTRLTVT.

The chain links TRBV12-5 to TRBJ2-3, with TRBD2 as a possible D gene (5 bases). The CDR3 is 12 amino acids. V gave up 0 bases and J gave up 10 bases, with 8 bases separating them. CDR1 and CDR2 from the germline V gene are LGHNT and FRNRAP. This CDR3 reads CASGLVAGAQYF. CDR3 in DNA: TGTGCTAGTGGTTTGGTCGCCGGGGCGCAGTATTTT. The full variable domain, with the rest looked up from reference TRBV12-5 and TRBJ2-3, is DARVTQTPRHKVTEMGQEVTMRCQPILGHNTVFWYRQTMMQGLELLAYFRNRAPLDDSGMPKDRFSAEMPDATLATLKIQPSEPRDSAVYFCASGLVAGAQYFGPGTRLTVL.

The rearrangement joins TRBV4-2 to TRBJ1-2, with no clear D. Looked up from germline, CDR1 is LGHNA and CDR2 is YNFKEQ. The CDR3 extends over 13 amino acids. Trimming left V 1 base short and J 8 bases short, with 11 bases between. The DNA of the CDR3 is TGTGCCAGCAGCCAAGTAGGCTCGGGAGGCTACACCTTC. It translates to CASSQVGSGGYTF.

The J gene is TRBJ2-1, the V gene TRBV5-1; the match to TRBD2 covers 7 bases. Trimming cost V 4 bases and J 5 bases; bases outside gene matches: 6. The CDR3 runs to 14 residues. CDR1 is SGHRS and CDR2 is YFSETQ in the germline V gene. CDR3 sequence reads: CASSQGLTDNEQFF. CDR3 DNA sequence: TGCGCCAGCAGCCAGGGACTAACCGACAATGAGCAGTTCTTC.

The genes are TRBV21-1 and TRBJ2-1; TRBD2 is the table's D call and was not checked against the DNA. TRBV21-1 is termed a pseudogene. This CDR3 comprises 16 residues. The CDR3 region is CASNQTRTSGSDEQFF. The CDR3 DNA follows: TGTGCCAGCAACCAAACCAGAACTAGCGGGAGCGATGAGCAGTTCTTC.

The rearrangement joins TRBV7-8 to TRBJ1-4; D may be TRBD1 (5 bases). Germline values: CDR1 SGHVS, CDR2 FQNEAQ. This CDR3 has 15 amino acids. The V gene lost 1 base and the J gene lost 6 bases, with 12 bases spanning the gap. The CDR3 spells CASSLVAGWDEKLFF. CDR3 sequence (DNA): TGTGCCAGCAGCTTAGTCGCAGGGTGGGATGAAAAACTGTTTTTT.

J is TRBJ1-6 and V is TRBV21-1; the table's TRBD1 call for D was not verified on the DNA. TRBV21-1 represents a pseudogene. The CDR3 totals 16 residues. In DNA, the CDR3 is TGTGCCAGCAGCAAAATTGAGGACAGTTATAATTCACCCCTCCACTTT. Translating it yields CASSKIEDSYNSPLHF.

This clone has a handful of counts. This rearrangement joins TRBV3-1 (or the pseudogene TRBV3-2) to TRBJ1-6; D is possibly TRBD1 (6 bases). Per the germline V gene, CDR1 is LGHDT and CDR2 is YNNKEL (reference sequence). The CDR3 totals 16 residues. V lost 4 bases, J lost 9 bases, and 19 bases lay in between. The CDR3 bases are TGTGCCAGCAGCCCCCGCCAGTTGAGGGGGATTTCACCCCTCCACTTT. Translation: CASSPRQLRGISPLHF.

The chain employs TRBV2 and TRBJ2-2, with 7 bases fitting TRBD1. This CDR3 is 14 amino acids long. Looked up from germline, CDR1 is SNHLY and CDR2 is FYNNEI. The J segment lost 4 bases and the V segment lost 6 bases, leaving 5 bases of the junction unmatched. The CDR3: CASRETGSTGELFF. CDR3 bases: TGTGCCAGCAGGGAGACAGGGAGCACCGGGGAGCTGTTTTTT.